This entry features one TCR beta chain sequence. This record comes from a study of PD-L1 blockade in urothelial cancer. Background on the study: It was at 3 weeks (second dose) and 6 weeks after treatment start that blood was analyzed.

V lost 2 bases and J lost 0, with 11 bases in between. The CDR3 has 15 residues. In germline, CDR1 is MNHNY, CDR2 SVGAGI (reference sequence). Profiling relied on immunoSEQ multiplex PCR, and the TCRdb table lists in-frame clones only, not all of them. The sample yields 70,000 or so clones, 70% to 90% seen once. This receptor was identified in a man aged 55 to 70 with urothelial cancer. The chain carries TRBV6-6 and TRBJ2-7; D possibly corresponds to TRBD1 (6 bases). The sequencing used PBMCs, collected around atezolizumab (anti-PD-L1) treatment. The CDR3 loop is CASSYGSGDSYEQYF. The DNA of the CDR3 is TGTGCCAGCAGTTACGGGTCAGGGGACTCCTACGAGCAGTACTTC.